A single T cell receptor beta chain is shown here with its context. Here immunoSEQ multiplex PCR was the method, and the copy in TCRdb shows in-frame clones only, minus some. This sample carries 160,000 or so clones, approximately 80% of them seen once, and the ten largest clones take approximately 5.4%. The V gene's germline CDR1 is SGHRS and CDR2 YFSETQ. After removal of 3 bases from V and 8 bases from J, the junction contained 8 bases not matched to a gene. CDR3 size: 14 residues. Clinical history as reported by participants underpinned cohort assignment. Cohort 3 donors were reported recovered after two negative PCRs, clearance, or symptom resolution. This entry belongs to a study of blood T cell repertoires in COVID-19. In the study overall: Acute and convalescent COVID-19 specimens originated in the United States, Italy and Spain.

This clonotype was sampled from a man aged 35 to 55 who had recovered from COVID-19. The chain joins TRBV5-1 to TRBJ2-1; 7 nucleotides agree with TRBD2. The material sequenced was PBMCs or T cells enriched from blood (not recorded which). The CDR3 loop reads CASSWAGGSDEQFF. CDR3 nucleotides: TGCGCCAGCAGCTGGGCCGGGGGGTCGGATGAGCAGTTCTTC.